These T cell receptor beta chains were read from a single sample in a study. TCRdb ran MiXCR on the RT-PCR reads and lists one entry per CDR3 protein. The table records about 680,000 distinct CDR3 sequences, approximately 14% of them present only once. Input material: memory CD4+ T cells from blood. These receptors originate from a female donor in good health, serving as a healthy control. CDR3s include the opening cysteine and the closing phenylalanine or tryptophan. The D gene is left open where the match is weak. Size tells how often a clone was seen (once, few, many) or the class of an expanded clone, and some rows leave it out.

.	TRBV5-4	.	16	TRBJ2-3	TGTGCCAGCAGCACGGAGGGGGGGGTTTTTGGAGATACGCAGTATTTT	CASSTEGGVFGDTQYF
.	TRBV3-1	.	15	TRBJ1-2	TGTGCCAGCAGCCAAGACAGGGTCACTAACTATGGCTACACCTTC	CASSQDRVTNYGYTF
.	TRBV12-3/TRBV12-4	many	15	TRBJ2-1	TGTGCCAGCAGCTTCGACAGGCACCCCCGCAATGAGCAGTTCTTC	CASSFDRHPRNEQFF
TRBD2	TRBV3-1	.	17	TRBJ2-1	TGTGCCAGCAGCTACGGGAAAGCGGGAGGTTCTCGGCTTGAGCAGTTCTTC	CASSYGKAGGSRLEQFF
TRBD1	TRBV10-2	many	15	TRBJ2-5	TGCGCCAGCAGAGAGACAGGGAATAGAGGAGAGACCCAGTACTTC	CASRETGNRGETQYF
TRBD1	TRBV20-1	many	14	TRBJ1-2	TGCAGTGCTACCAGGACAGGGGATAACTATGGCTACACCTTC	CSATRTGDNYGYTF
TRBD1	TRBV5-4	.	14	TRBJ1-2	TGTGCCAGCGTCCTTCAGGGGGTTAACTATGGCTACACCTTC	CASVLQGVNYGYTF
.	TRBV6-6	.	14	TRBJ2-1	TGTGCCAGCAGTCAGATACCTAGTAAAGTTGAGCAGTTCTTC	CASSQIPSKVEQFF
.	TRBV5-5	few	13	TRBJ1-1	TGTGCCAGCAGCCCGGGGGTGGTGGCTGAAGCTTTCTTT	CASSPGVVAEAFF
.	TRBV7-2	many	12	TRBJ2-3	TGTGCCAGCAGCTTAGGTAGAGATACGCAGTATTTT	CASSLGRDTQYF
TRBD1	TRBV6-5	many	14	TRBJ2-1	TGTGCCAGCAGTCGACAGACGACAGGGAGTGAGCAGTTCTTC	CASSRQTTGSEQFF
.	TRBV7-2	many	16	TRBJ1-2	TGTGCCAGCAGACCTGGGGGCGGGGGACTTAACTATGGCTACACCTTC	CASRPGGGGLNYGYTF
.	TRBV20-1	.	15	TRBJ1-6	TGCAGTGCCTGGGACACCTCGAAGAATAATTCACCCCTCCACTTT	CSAWDTSKNNSPLHF
TRBD1	TRBV20-1	few	14	TRBJ1-1	TGCAGTGCTGCCCGACAGGGGGCAGACACTGAAGCTTTCTTT	CSAARQGADTEAFF
.	TRBV7-8	.	14	TRBJ2-7	TGTGCCAGCAGCTTAGTGGACTACTCCTACGAGCAGTACTTC	CASSLVDYSYEQYF
TRBD1	TRBV30	.	13	TRBJ1-6	TGTGCCTGGAGCGGACAGGTTAATTCACCCCTCCACTTT	CAWSGQVNSPLHF
.	TRBV20-1	.	12	TRBJ1-2	TGCAGTGACGTATATCCCGACTATGGCTACACCTTC	CSDVYPDYGYTF
.	TRBV6-5	.	13	TRBJ1-1	TGTGCCAGCAGTTACTCGAAAGGGCGTGAAGCTTTCTTT	CASSYSKGREAFF
TRBD1	TRBV27	.	13	TRBJ2-7	TGTGCCAGCAGTGGACAGGGGCCCTACGAGCAGTACTTC	CASSGQGPYEQYF
.	TRBV20-1	many	14	TRBJ2-5	TGCAGTGCTAGAGGGGACCGAAGTATCGAGACCCAGTACTTC	CSARGDRSIETQYF
.	TRBV20-1	many	14	TRBJ1-5	TGCAGTGCTAGAGATAGGGGGGCGAGACAGCCCCAGCATTTT	CSARDRGARQPQHF
.	TRBV7-3	many	14	TRBJ2-1	TGTGCCAGCAGCTTAAACCCGGCTTCCAATGAGCAGTTCTTC	CASSLNPASNEQFF
.	TRBV18	.	13	TRBJ2-1	TGTGCCACCCTGGACAGCCCCTACAACGAGCAGTTCTTC	CATLDSPYNEQFF
.	TRBV20-1	few	12	TRBJ1-2	TGCAGTGCTACCGCCCGGGACTATGGCTACACCTTC	CSATARDYGYTF
.	TRBV18	.	15	TRBJ1-5	TGTGCCAGCTCACTACTAGGTGGTGTCGATCAGCCCCAGCATTTT	CASSLLGGVDQPQHF
TRBD1	TRBV7-3	many	19	TRBJ2-7	TGTGCCAGCAGCTCCCCGGGACAGGGAAGCGTCGACCCCTCCTACGAGCAGTACTTC	CASSSPGQGSVDPSYEQYF
.	TRBV20-1	.	13	TRBJ1-6	TGCAGTGCAGCAGGGACACCTAATTCACCCCTCCACTTT	CSAAGTPNSPLHF
TRBD1	TRBV6-1	few	16	TRBJ1-5	TGTGCCAGCACCTACCCTCGACAGGGGAACAATCAGCCCCAGCATTTT	CASTYPRQGNNQPQHF
.	TRBV11-1	.	15	TRBJ2-3	TGTGCCAGCAGCCTGGACTACACTAGCACAGATACGCAGTATTTT	CASSLDYTSTDTQYF
TRBD2	TRBV13	many	13	TRBJ2-1	TGTGCCAGCAGCTCGCTAGCGGGAGGATGGCAGTTCTTC	CASSSLAGGWQFF
.	TRBV20-1	many	13	TRBJ2-7	TGCAGTGCTAGCTGGCAGGGGACCTACGAGCAGTACTTC	CSASWQGTYEQYF
TRBD2	TRBV20-1	few	14	TRBJ2-7	TGCAGTGCTAGAGACCTCGGACTAGCGTTTGAGCAGTACTTC	CSARDLGLAFEQYF
TRBD2	TRBV20-1	.	17	TRBJ2-3	TGCAGTGCTCCCTGGGGTAGCGGGGGGGCTAGCACAGATACGCAGTATTTT	CSAPWGSGGASTDTQYF
.	TRBV20-1	few	15	TRBJ1-1	TGCAGTGCTAGAGAACTCGGGACCGCTGGCACTGAAGCTTTCTTT	CSARELGTAGTEAFF
.	TRBV6-6	.	15	TRBJ1-3	TGTGCCAGCACGAACGACGGGAGCTCTGGAAACACCATATATTTT	CASTNDGSSGNTIYF
.	TRBV4-3	.	17	TRBJ2-1	TGCGCCAGCAGCCAAGATTGGAGATGGGAGATCCACAATGAGCAGTTCTTC	CASSQDWRWEIHNEQFF
.	TRBV7-2	few	16	TRBJ2-1	TGTGCCAGCTATCCGGAAGCCCTTAGCTCCTACAATGAGCAGTTCTTC	CASYPEALSSYNEQFF
.	TRBV10-3	many	14	TRBJ2-1	TGTGCCATCAGTGAGCAGGGGTATGACAATGAGCAGTTCTTC	CAISEQGYDNEQFF
.	TRBV7-2	few	13	TRBJ1-3	TGTGCCAGCAGCGAAACCCAGGGGAACACCATATATTTT	CASSETQGNTIYF
TRBD2	TRBV9	.	15	TRBJ2-1	TGTGCCAGCAGCGTCGCAGCGGGGGGGGATGTGGTGCAGTTCTTC	CASSVAAGGDVVQFF
TRBD1	TRBV20-1	.	17	TRBJ1-5	TGCAGTGCTAGAGATAGGACAGGGGCCTGGGATTTCTCGCCCCAGCATTTT	CSARDRTGAWDFSPQHF
TRBD2	TRBV10-3	many	12	TRBJ2-1	TGTGCCATCAGTGGAGCGGGAGGGGAGCAGTTCTTC	CAISGAGGEQFF